This TCR beta chain was observed in a study of identifying expanded T cells in peripheral blood. The CDR3 has 17 amino acids. V shed 1 base and J shed 3 bases, with 19 bases lying between them. The germline gives CDR1 SGHDT, CDR2 YYEEEE. The protocol was immunoSEQ multiplex PCR, while the TCRdb copy is restricted to in-frame clones and leaves out a portion. The profile covers more than 45,000 clones, with over 75% appearing a single time and approximately 17% taken by the ten largest. V usage is TRBV5-6 and J usage is TRBJ1-2; D gene uncertain. The sample taken for sequencing was blood. The receptor was derived from a person aged 18 to 75 in good health. CDR3 DNA sequence: TGTGCCAGCAGCTTGCAAACCCAAGGGAGATCAGACTATGGCTACACCTTC. Translated: CASSLQTQGRSDYGYTF. The full variable domain, its missing parts supplied by reference TRBV5-6 and TRBJ1-2, is DAGVTQSPTHLIKTRGQQVTLRCSPKSGHDTVSWYQQALGQGPQFIFQYYEEEERQRGNFPDRFSGHQFPNYSSELNVNALLLGDSALYLCASSLQTQGRSDYGYTFGSGTRLTVV.